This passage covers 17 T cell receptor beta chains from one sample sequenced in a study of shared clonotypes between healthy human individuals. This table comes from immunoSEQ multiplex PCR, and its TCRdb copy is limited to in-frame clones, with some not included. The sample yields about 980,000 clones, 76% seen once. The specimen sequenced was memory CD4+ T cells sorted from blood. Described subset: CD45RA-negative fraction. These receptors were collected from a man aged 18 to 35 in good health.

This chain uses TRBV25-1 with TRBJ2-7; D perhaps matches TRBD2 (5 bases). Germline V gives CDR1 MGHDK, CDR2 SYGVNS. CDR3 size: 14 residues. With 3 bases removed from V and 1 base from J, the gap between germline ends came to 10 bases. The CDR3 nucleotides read TGTGCCAGCAGTGACCCAGCGGTTTCCTACGAGCAGTACTTC. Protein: CASSDPAVSYEQYF.

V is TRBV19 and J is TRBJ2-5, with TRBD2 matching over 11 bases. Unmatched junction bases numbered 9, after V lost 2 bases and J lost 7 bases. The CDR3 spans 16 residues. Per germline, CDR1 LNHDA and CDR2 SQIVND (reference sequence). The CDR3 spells CASSIRGSGRGATQYF. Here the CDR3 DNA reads TGTGCCAGTAGTATAAGGGGTAGCGGGAGGGGAGCGACCCAGTACTTC.

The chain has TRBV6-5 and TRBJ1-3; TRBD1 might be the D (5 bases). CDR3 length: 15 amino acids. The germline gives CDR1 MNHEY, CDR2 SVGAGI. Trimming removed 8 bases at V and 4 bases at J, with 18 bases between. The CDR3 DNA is TGTGCCAGCCGTTCTAAAGGGGCAGCGGGAAACACCATATATTTT. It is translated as CASRSKGAAGNTIYF.

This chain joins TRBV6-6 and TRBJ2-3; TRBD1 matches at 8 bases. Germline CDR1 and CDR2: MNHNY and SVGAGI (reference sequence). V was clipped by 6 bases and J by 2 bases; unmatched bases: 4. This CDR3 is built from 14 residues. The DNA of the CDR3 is TGTGCCAGCAGAGAGCAGGGGGCCACAGATACGCAGTATTTT. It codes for CASREQGATDTQYF.

The CDR3 sequence: CASTIQGRGTDTQYF. The CDR3 coding sequence is TGTGCCAGTACAATCCAGGGAAGGGGCACAGATACGCAGTATTTT. J is TRBJ2-3 and V is TRBV2; possibly TRBD1 for D (5 bases). The length of the CDR3 is 15 residues. Germline assignment: CDR1 SNHLY and CDR2 FYNNEI. Trimming took 9 bases from V and 1 from J, leaving 17 bases between them.

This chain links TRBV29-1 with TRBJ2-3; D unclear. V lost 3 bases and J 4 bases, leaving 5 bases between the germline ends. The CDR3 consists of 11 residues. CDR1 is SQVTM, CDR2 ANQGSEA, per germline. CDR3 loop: CSVDVADTQYF. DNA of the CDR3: TGCAGCGTTGATGTAGCAGATACGCAGTATTTT.

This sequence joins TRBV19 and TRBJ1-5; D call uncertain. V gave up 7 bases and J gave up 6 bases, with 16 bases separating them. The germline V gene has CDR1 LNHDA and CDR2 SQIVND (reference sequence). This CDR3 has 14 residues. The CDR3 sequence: CASTEGSLAQPQHF. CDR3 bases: TGTGCCAGTACGGAGGGCAGCTTGGCTCAGCCCCAGCATTTT.

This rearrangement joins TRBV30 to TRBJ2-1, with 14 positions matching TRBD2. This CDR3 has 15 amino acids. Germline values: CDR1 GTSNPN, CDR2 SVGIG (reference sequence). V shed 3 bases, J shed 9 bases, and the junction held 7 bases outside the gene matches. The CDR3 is CAWRGTSGRGGEQFF. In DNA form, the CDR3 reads TGTGCCTGGAGAGGGACTAGCGGGAGAGGGGGTGAGCAGTTCTTC.

CDR3 region: CASSHRQYGYTF. In DNA form, the CDR3 reads TGCGCCAGCAGCCATCGGCAGTATGGCTACACCTTC. The rearrangement joins TRBV4-1 to TRBJ1-2; D is unresolved. Per the germline V gene, CDR1 is MGHRA and CDR2 is YSYEKL. The CDR3 has 12 amino acids. V lost 3 bases and J 5 bases, leaving 7 bases between the germline ends.

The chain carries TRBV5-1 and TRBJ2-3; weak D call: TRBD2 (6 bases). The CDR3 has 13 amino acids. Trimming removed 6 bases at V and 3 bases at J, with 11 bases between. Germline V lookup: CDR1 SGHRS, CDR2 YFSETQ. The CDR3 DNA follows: TGCGCCAGCACCGAGGGAGGTACAGATACGCAGTATTTT. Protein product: CASTEGGTDTQYF. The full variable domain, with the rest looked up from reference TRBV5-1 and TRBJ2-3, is KAGVTQTPRYLIKTRGQQVTLSCSPISGHRSVSWYQQTPGQGLQFLFEYFSETQRNKGNFPGRFSGRQFSNSRSEMNVSTLELGDSALYLCASTEGGTDTQYFGPGTRLTVL.

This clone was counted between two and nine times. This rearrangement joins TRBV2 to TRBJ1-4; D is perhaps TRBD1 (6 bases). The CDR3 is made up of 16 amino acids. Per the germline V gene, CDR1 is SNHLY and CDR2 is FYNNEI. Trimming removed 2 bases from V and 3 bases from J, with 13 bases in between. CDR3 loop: CASSESRGLANEKLFF. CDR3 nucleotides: TGTGCCAGCAGTGAATCACGGGGGCTAGCTAATGAAAAACTGTTTTTT. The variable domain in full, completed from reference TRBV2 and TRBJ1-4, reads EPEVTQTPSHQVTQMGQEVILRCVPISNHLYFYWYRQILGQKVEFLVSFYNNEISEKSEIFDDQFSVERPDGSNFTLKIRSTKLEDSAMYFCASSESRGLANEKLFFGSGTQLSVL.

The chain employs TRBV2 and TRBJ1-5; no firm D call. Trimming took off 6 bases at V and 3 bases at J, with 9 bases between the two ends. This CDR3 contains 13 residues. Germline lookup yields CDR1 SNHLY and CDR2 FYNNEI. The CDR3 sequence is CASSRSPNQPQHF. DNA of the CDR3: TGTGCCAGCAGCCGCTCTCCCAATCAGCCCCAGCATTTT. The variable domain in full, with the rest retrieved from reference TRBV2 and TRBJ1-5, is EPEVTQTPSHQVTQMGQEVILRCVPISNHLYFYWYRQILGQKVEFLVSFYNNEISEKSEIFDDQFSVERPDGSNFTLKIRSTKLEDSAMYFCASSRSPNQPQHFGDGTRLSIL.

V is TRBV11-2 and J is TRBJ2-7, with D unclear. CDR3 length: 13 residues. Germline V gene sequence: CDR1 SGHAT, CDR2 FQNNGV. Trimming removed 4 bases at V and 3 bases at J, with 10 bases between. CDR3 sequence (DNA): TGTGCCAGCAGCTCGCCTATATTCTACGAGCAGTACTTC. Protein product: CASSSPIFYEQYF.

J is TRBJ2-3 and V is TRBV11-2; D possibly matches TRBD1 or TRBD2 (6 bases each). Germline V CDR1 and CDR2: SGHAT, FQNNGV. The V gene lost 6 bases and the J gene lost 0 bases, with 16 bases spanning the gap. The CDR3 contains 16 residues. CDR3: CASSLSQGRSTDTQYF. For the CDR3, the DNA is TGTGCCAGCAGTCTTAGTCAGGGGAGGAGCACAGATACGCAGTATTTT.

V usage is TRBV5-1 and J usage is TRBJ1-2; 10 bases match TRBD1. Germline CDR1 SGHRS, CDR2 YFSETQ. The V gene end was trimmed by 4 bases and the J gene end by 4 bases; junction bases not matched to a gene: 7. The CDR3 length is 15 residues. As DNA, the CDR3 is TGCGCCAGCAGCACGCGACAGGGGGCAGGCTATGGCTACACCTTC. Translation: CASSTRQGAGYGYTF.

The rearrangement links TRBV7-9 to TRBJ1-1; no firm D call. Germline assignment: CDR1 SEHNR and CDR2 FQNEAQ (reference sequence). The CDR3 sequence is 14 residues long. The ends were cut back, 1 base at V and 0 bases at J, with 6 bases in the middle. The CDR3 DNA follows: TGTGCCAGCAGCTTAGGGGCGATGAACACTGAAGCTTTCTTT. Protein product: CASSLGAMNTEAFF.

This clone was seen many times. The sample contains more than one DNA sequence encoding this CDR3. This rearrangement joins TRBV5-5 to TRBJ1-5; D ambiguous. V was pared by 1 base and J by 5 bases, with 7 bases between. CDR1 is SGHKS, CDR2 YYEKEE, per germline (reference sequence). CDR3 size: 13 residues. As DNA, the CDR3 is TGTGCCAGCAGCTTGTTGTGGGATCAGCCCCAGCATTTT. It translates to CASSLLWDQPQHF.